Reported below is one T cell receptor beta chain. Its antigen is currently unknown. This specimen comes from a study of T cell repertoires in cytomegalovirus infection. TCRdb analysed the reads with MiXCR anew, one entry per CDR3 protein. Among approximately 300,000 distinct CDR3 sequences listed, about 29% were seen once. Germline V CDR1 and CDR2: MNHNS, SASEGT. The ends were cut back, 7 bases at V and 1 base at J, with 14 bases in the middle. This CDR3 has 14 residues. This chain links TRBV6-1 with TRBJ2-7; D call uncertain. Source: cultured PBMCs, taken from culture after CMV antigen stimulation. This TCR derives from a human donor in good health (CMV status not recorded). Some clones in this sample may be carry-over from other donors' samples. CDR3 region: CASTGQILSYEQYF. In nucleotides, the CDR3 is TGTGCCAGCACTGGGCAGATTCTTTCCTACGAGCAGTACTTC.